Below, 2 T cell receptor beta chains from the same sample are listed, as sequenced in a study of blood T cells in healthy people across ages. The authors ran a second PCR of roughly 6 to 12 cycles using a sample-barcoded 5' primer and a J-beta primer mix. TCRdb reprocessed the 5' RACE reads via MiXCR and lists one record per CDR3 protein. The sample includes about 1.7 million distinct CDR3 sequences, about 30% of them seen just once. The sample was blood. The receptor source for this set is a woman under 40 in good health.

This sequence joins TRBV29-1 and TRBJ1-1; 11 bases are shared with TRBD1. Germline V gives CDR1 SQVTM, CDR2 ANQGSEA. There are 13 residues in the CDR3. The ends lost 1 base at V and 7 bases at J; junction bases unmatched: 2. DNA for the CDR3: TGCAGCGTTGAAGGGACAGGGGGCAGTGAAGCTTTCTTT. This encodes CSVEGTGGSEAFF.

In this sample, this clonotype turned up many times. The gene calls are TRBV28 and TRBJ2-3; TRBD1 aligns across 7 bases. V lost 2 bases, J lost 0 bases, and 5 bases stayed unmatched. The CDR3 has 16 amino acids. The germline gives CDR1 MDHEN, CDR2 SYDVKM. CDR3 nucleotide sequence: TGTGCCAGCAGTTTAAGGGGGACAGCTAGCACAGATACGCAGTATTTT. Translating gives CASSLRGTASTDTQYF. The full variable domain, rest sourced from reference TRBV28 and TRBJ2-3, is DVKVTQSSRYLVKRTGEKVFLECVQDMDHENMFWYRQDPGLGLRLIYFSYDVKMKEKGDIPEGYSVSREKKERFSLILESASTNQTSMYLCASSLRGTASTDTQYFGPGTRLTVL.